Given below is one TCR beta chain in context. Its target is unknown. Unrecorded immune exposure was likely among donors, who were nominally healthy when sampled. Researchers ran the PCR with 60 Vbeta and 13 Jbeta primers. Data came from immunoSEQ multiplex PCR; TCRdb stores just in-frame clones and leaves some out. Among about 130,000 clones listed, approximately 84% were seen once. The sample comes from a study of cytomegalovirus exposure and HLA in healthy donors. Regarding the study as a whole: Sequencing probably produced one cluster of sequence variants that were highly shared.

This CDR3 has 15 amino acids. V gave up 3 bases and J gave up 0 bases; unmatched junction bases: 1. The germline V gene has CDR1 LNHNV and CDR2 YYDKDF (reference sequence). The chain joins TRBV15 to TRBJ1-3; TRBD1 matches at 8 bases. This TCR derives from a man between 18 and 29 years old in good health and CMV-seropositive. Sequencing was carried out using PBMCs. The DNA for the CDR3 is TGTGCCACCAGCAGGGGGACAGGCTCTGGAAACACCATATATTTT. This codes for CATSRGTGSGNTIYF.